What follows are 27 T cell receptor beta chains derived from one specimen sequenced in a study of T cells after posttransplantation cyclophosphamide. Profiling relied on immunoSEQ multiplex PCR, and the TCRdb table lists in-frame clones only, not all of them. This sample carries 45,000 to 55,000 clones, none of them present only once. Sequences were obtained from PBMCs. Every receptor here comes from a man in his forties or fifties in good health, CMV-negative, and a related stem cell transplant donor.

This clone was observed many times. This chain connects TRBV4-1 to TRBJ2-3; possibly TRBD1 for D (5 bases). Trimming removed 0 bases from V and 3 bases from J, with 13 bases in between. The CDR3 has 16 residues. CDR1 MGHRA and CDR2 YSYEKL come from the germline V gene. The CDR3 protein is CASSQDRGQITDTQYF. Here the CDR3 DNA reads TGCGCCAGCAGCCAAGATCGCGGACAAATAACAGATACGCAGTATTTT.

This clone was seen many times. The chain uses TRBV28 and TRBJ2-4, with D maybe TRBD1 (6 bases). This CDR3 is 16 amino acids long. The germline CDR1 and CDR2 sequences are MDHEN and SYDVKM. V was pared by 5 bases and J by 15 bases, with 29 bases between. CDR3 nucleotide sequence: TGTGCCAGCAGTCATCTTTACCCCCCCCGGGACAACAGAGCGTACTTC. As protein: CASSHLYPPRDNRAYF.

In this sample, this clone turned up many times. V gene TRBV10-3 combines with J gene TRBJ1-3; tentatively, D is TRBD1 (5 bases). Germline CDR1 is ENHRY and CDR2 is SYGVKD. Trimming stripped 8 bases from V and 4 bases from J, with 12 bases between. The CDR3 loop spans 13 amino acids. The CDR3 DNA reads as TGTGCCATCGCAAGGGGCCCAGGAAACACCATATATTTT. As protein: CAIARGPGNTIYF.

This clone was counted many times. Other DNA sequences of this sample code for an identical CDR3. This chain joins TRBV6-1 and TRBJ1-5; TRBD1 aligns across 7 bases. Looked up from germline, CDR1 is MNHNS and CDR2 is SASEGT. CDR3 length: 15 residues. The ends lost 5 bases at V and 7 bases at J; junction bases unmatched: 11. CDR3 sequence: CASSFRQGGKQPQHF. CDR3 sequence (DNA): TGTGCCAGCAGTTTCCGACAGGGAGGTAAACAGCCCCAGCATTTT.

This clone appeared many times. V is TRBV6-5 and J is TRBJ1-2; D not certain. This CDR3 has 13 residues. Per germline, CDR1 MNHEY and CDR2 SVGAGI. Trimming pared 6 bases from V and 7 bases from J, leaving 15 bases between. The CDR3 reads CASRPGLRAGYTF. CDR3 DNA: TGTGCCAGCAGACCCGGACTGAGGGCTGGCTACACCTTC.

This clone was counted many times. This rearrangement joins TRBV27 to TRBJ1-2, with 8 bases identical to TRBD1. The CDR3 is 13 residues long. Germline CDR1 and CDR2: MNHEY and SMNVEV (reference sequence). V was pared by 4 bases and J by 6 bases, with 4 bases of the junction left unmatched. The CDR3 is CASSWTGSDGYTF. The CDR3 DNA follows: TGTGCCAGCAGTTGGACAGGGTCGGATGGCTACACCTTC.

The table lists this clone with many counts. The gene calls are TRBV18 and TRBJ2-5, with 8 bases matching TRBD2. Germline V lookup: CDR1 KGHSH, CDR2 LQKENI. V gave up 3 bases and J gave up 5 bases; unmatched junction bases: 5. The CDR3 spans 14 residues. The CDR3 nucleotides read TGTGCCAGCTCACCGCGGGGGGACGGGGAGACCCAGTACTTC. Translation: CASSPRGDGETQYF.

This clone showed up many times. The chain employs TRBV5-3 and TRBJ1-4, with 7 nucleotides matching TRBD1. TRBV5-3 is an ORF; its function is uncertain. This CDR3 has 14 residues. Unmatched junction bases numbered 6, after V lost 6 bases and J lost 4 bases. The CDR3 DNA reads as TGTGCCAGAACTGGGACAGACCTTAATGAAAAACTGTTTTTT. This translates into CARTGTDLNEKLFF.

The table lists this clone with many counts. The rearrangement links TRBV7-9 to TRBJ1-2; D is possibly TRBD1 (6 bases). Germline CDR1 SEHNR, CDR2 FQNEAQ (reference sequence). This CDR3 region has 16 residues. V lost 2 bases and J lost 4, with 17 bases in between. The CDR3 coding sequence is TGTGCCAGCAGCTTATTCACAGGGCTAGAGGGCTATGGCTACACCTTC. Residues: CASSLFTGLEGYGYTF.

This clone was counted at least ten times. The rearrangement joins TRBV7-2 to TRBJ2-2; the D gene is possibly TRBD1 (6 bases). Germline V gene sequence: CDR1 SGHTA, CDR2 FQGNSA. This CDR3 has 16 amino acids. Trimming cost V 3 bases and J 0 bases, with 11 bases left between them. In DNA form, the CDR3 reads TGTGCCAGCAGCTTGGGACACGGCGCGAACACCGGGGAGCTGTTTTTT. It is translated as CASSLGHGANTGELFF.

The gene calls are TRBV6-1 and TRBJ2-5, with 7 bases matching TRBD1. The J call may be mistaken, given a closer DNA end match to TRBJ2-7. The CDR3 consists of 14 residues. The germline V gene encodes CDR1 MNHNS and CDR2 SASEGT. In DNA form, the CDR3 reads TGTGCCAGCAGTGAAGTAGCAGGGGGCTACGAGCAGTACTTC. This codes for CASSEVAGGYEQYF.

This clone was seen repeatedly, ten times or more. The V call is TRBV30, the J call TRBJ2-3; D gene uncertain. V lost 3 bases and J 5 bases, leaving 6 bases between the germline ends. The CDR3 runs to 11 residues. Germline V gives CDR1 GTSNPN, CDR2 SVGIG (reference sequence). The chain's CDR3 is CAWSSGDTQYF. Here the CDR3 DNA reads TGTGCCTGGAGCTCGGGAGATACGCAGTATTTT.

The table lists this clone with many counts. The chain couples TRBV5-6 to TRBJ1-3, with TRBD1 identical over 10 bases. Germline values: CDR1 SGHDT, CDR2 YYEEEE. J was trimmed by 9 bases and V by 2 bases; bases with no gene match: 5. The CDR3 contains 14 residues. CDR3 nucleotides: TGTGCCAGCAGCTTCCGGGACAGGGGAGTCACCATATATTTT. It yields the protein CASSFRDRGVTIYF.

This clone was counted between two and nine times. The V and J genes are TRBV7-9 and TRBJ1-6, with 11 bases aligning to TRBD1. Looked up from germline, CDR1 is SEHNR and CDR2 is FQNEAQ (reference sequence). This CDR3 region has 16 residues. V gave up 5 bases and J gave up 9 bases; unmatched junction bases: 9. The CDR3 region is CASSTKDRGRVSPLHF. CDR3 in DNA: TGTGCCAGCAGCACTAAGGACAGGGGGCGGGTTTCACCCCTCCACTTT.

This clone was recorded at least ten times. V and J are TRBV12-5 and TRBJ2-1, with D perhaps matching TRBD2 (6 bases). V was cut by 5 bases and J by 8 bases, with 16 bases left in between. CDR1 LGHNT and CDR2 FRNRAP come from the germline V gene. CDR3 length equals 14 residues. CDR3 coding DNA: TGTGCTAGTGGTGTTAGCGGAGGCGGCGATGAGCAGTTCTTC. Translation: CASGVSGGGDEQFF.

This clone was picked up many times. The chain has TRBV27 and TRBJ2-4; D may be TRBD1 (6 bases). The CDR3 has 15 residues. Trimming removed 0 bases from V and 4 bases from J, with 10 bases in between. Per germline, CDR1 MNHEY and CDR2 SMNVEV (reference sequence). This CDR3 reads CASSLSWTAKNIQYF. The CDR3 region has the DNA TGTGCCAGCAGTTTATCGTGGACAGCAAAAAACATTCAGTACTTC.

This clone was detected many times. In DNA, the CDR3 is TGTGCCAGACCAAGGACTAGCGGGAGGGCGGGCTCTGTTGCAGAGAGGACAGATACGCAGTATTTT. Encoded protein: CARPRTSGRAGSVAERTDTQYF. The chain couples TRBV28 to TRBJ2-3; 15 bases are a match to TRBD2. The germline gives CDR1 MDHEN, CDR2 SYDVKM. With 9 bases clipped from V and 3 bases from J, the junction kept 25 bases outside the gene matches. This CDR3 has 22 amino acids.

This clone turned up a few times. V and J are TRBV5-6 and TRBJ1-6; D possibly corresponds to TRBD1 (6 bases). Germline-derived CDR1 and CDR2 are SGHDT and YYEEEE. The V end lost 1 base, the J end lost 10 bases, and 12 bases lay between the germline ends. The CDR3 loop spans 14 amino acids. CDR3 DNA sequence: TGTGCCAGCAGCTTGACCGGGACACGGTCACCCCTCCACTTT. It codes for CASSLTGTRSPLHF.

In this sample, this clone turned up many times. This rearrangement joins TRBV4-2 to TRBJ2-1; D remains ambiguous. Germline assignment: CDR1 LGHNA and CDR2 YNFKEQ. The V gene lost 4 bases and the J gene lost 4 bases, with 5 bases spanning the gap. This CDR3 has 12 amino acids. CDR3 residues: CASSLLYNEQFF. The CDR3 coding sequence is TGTGCCAGCAGCCTCCTATACAATGAGCAGTTCTTC.

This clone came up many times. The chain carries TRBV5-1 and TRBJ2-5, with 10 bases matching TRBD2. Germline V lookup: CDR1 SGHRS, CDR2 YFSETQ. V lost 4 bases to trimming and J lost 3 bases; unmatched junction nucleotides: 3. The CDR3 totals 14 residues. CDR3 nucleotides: TGCGCCAGCAGCCCTCTAGCGGGAGAAGAGACCCAGTACTTC. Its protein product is CASSPLAGEETQYF.

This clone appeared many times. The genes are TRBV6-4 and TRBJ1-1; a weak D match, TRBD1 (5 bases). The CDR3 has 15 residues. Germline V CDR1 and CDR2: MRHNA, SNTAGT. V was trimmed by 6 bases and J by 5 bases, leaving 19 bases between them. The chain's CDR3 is CASSPTVGSGTEAFF. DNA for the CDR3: TGTGCCAGCAGCCCGACTGTGGGGTCAGGGACTGAAGCTTTCTTT.

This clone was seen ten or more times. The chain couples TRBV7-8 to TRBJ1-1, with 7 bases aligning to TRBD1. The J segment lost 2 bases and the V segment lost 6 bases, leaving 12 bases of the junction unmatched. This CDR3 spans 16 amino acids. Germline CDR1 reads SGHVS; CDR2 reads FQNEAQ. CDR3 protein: CASRPEAGTANTEAFF. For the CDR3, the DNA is TGTGCCAGCAGACCTGAAGCAGGGACAGCCAACACTGAAGCTTTCTTT.

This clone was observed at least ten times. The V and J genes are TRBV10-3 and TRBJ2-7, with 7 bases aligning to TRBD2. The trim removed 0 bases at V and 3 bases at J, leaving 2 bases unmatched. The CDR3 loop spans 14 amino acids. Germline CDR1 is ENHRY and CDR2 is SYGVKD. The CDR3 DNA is TGTGCCATCAGTGAGTCCCGGGAGGTCTACGAGCAGTACTTC. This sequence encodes CAISESREVYEQYF.

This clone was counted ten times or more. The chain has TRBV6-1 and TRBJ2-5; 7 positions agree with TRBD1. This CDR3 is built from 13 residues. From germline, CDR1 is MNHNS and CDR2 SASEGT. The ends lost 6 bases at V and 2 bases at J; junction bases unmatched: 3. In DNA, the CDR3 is TGTGCCAGCAGACAGGGGATACAAGAGACCCAGTACTTC. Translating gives CASRQGIQETQYF.

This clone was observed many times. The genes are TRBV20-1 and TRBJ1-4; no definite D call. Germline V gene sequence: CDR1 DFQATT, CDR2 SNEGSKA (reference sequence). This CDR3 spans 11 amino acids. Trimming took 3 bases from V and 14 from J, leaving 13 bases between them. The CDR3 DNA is TGCAGTGCTAGGTTTACAGACATGCTGTTTTTT. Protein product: CSARFTDMLFF.

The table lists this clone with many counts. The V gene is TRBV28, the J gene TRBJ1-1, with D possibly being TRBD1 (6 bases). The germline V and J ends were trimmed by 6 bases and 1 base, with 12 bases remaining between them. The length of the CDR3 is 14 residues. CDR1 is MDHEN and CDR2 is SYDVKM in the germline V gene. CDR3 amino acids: CASSLWGRNTEAFF. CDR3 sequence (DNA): TGTGCCAGCAGCCTTTGGGGGCGGAACACTGAAGCTTTCTTT.

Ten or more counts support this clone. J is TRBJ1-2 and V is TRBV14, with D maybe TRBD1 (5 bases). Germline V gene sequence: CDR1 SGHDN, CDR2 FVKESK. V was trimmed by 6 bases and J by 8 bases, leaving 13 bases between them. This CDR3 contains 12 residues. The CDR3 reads CASSVQGGGYTF. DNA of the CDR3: TGTGCCAGCAGTGTCCAGGGAGGGGGCTACACCTTC.